This TCR beta chain was captured in a study of T cell responses to AZD1222 COVID-19 vaccine. Background on the study: Second-dose schedules of about 4 or about 12 weeks were combined.

With regard to this clone: What it binds is unknown.

Germline V gene sequence: CDR1 MDHEN, CDR2 SYDVKM. The CDR3 contains 16 residues. Trimming cost V 7 bases and J 5 bases; bases outside gene matches: 13. Sequencing used immunoSEQ multiplex PCR; TCRdb keeps in-frame clones, though not all of them. The sample lists over 150,000 clones, roughly nine tenths occurring once. Study-level results: All repertoire sampling was performed exclusively after the peak T cell response.

The TCR originated in an adult in good health. The chain joins TRBV28 to TRBJ1-5; 8 bases line up with TRBD1. Sequencing was performed on peripheral blood, taken on day 0 of AZD1222 vaccination. The DNA of the CDR3 is TGTGCCAGCAACTCGGGGGGACAGGCTTCTTATCAGCCCCAGCATTTT. Protein: CASNSGGQASYQPQHF.